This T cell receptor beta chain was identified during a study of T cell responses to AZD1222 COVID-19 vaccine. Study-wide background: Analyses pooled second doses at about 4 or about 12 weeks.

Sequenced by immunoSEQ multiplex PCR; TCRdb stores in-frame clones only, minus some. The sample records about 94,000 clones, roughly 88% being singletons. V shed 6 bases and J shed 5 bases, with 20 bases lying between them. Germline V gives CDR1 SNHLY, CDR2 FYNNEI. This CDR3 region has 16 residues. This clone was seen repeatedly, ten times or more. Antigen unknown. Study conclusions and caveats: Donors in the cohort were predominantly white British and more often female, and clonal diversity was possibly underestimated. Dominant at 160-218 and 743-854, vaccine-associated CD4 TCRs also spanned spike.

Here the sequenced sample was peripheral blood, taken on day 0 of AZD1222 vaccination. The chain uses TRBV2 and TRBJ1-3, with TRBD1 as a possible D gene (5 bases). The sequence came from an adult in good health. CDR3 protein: CASRKSREVNRNTIYF. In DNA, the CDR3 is TGTGCCAGCAGGAAATCCAGGGAAGTTAATAGAAACACCATATATTTT.